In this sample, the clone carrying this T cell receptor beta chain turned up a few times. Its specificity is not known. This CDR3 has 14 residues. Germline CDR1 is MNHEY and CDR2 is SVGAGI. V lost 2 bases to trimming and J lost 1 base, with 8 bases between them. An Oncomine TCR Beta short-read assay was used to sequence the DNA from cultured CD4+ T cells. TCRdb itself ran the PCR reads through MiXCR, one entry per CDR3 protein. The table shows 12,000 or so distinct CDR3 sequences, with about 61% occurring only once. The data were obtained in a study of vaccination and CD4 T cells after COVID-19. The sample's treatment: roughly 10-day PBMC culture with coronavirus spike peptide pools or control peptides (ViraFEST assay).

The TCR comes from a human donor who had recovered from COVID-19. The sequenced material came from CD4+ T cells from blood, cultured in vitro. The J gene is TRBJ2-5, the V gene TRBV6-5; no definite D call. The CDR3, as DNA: TGTGCCAGCAGTTACGAGAGCGTCCAAGAGACCCAGTACTTC. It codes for CASSYESVQETQYF.